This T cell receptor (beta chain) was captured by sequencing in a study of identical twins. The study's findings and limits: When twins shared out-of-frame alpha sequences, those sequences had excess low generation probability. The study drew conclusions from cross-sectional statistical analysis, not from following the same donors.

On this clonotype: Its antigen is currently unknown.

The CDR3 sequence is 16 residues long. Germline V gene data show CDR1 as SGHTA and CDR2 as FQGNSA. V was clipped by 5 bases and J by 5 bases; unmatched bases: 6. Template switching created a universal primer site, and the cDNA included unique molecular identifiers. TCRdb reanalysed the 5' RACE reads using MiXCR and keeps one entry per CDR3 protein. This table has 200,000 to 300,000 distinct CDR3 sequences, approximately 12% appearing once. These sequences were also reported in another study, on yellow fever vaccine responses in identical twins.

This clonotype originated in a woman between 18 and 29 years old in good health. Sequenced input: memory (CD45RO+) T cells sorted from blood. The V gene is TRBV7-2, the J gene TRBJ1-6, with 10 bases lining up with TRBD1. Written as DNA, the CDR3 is TGTGCCAGCAGCCCGGACAGGGGGGTACATAATTCACCCCTCCACTTT. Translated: CASSPDRGVHNSPLHF. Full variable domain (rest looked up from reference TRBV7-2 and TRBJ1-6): GAGVSQSPSNKVTEKGKDVELRCDPISGHTALYWYRQSLGQGLEFLIYFQGNSAPDKSGLPSDRFSAERTGGSVSTLTIQRTQQEDSAVYLCASSPDRGVHNSPLHFGNGTRLTVT.